This T cell receptor (beta chain) was identified during a study of CD8 T cells in ankylosing spondylitis. Study results and caveats: CD8+ by phenotype, disease-linked clones were relatively rare in peripheral blood. According to the report, clones linked to the disease were significantly enriched in matched synovial fluid samples taken from ankylosing spondylitis patients. For ankylosing spondylitis blood, a TCR beta motif of under ten highly homologous variants appeared characteristic. A number of the motif variants had already been described in reactive arthritis synovial fluid and blood.

The CDR3 is 14 amino acids. Germline V gives CDR1 MDHEN, CDR2 SYDVKM. V lost 2 bases to trimming and J lost 2 bases, with 9 bases between them. Of note for this clonotype: The target antigen is unknown.

MiXCR, run by TCRdb on the 5' RACE reads, gives a single entry per CDR3 protein. This table holds 200,000 to 250,000 distinct CDR3 sequences, about 10% found once. The chain joins TRBV28 to TRBJ1-2; no clear D gene. Sequencing input: blood, either unsorted or a sorted T cell fraction (not recorded which). This TCR was sampled from a male donor with ankylosing spondylitis or in good health (not recorded which). The CDR3 loop reads CASSLDKANYGYTF. The CDR3 DNA reads as TGTGCCAGCAGTTTAGATAAGGCCAACTATGGCTACACCTTC.